Described below is a single T cell receptor (beta chain) sequence and its context. This record belongs to a study of blood T cell repertoires in COVID-19. As originally analysed: The authors estimated nucleated cell counts from reference gene primer amplification. Method: immunoSEQ multiplex PCR; TCRdb's copy keeps in-frame clones and lacks some. Clone size and the V and J calls come from that table; the DNA yielded D and trimming. The table has more than 300,000 clones, more than 70% seen once. The CDR3 contains 15 residues. Trimming left V 4 bases short and J 1 base short, with 14 bases between. Germline assignment: CDR1 SGHKS and CDR2 YYEKEE (reference sequence).

This rearrangement joins TRBV5-5 to TRBJ2-5, with a tentative D call TRBD2 (7 bases). Input material: peripheral blood. The receptor was isolated from a woman aged 70-85 years with COVID-19, enrolled during active disease. CDR3 amino acids: CASSPGAGAQETQYF. The CDR3 DNA follows: TGTGCCAGCAGCCCAGGTGCGGGGGCCCAAGAGACCCAGTACTTC.